These 10 T cell receptor beta chains were sequenced from one sample in a study of neurological immune-mediated disorders (dated by TCRdb to about 2019). Reading the label with the study, this specimen's time point is: technical triplicate 3. The library was obtained by 5' RACE. Sequencer: Illumina HiSeq 2500. TCRdb reprocessed the public reads (quality trimming at Q25 with fastp, clone calling with MiXCR) and kept in-frame beta chains. Each entry merges the rows of one CDR3 protein and shows their most common DNA and genes. The sample table lists some 30,000 distinct CDR3 sequences, roughly a sixth of them with a count of one. The top ten constitute roughly 5% of the sample. Sequencing was performed on CD4+ T cells from blood. These TCRs come from a female donor with HTLV-1-associated myelopathy (HAM/TSP).

This clonotype showed up many times. The chain employs TRBV5-1 and TRBJ2-1; D may be TRBD2 (5 bases). V dropped 1 base and J dropped 9 bases, with 14 bases sitting between them. From germline, CDR1 is SGHRS and CDR2 YFSETQ. This CDR3 has 14 amino acids. The CDR3 nucleotides read TGCGCCAGCAGCTTGCATTCACCTCGGGGTGAGCAGTTCTTC. As protein: CASSLHSPRGEQFF. Based on the CDR3 plus reference TRBV5-1 and TRBJ2-1, the full variable domain is KAGVTQTPRYLIKTRGQQVTLSCSPISGHRSVSWYQQTPGQGLQFLFEYFSETQRNKGNFPGRFSGRQFSNSRSEMNVSTLELGDSALYLCASSLHSPRGEQFFGPGTRLTVL.

Concerning this clonotype itself: One end of the junction varies from germline; a read error may be responsible. The J gene is TRBJ2-1, the V gene TRBV11-2; the D gene is possibly TRBD2 (5 bases). There are 15 residues in the CDR3. From germline, CDR1 is SGHAT and CDR2 FQNNGV. CDR3 sequence reads: CVSSLDNAGWNEQFF. The DNA of the CDR3 is TGTGTCAGCAGCTTAGATAATGCGGGTTGGAATGAGCAGTTCTTC. Looking up the rest from reference TRBV11-2 and TRBJ2-1 gives the full variable domain: EAGVAQSPRYKIIEKRQSVAFWCNPISGHATLYWYQQILGQGPKLLIQFQNNGVVDDSQLPKDRFSAERLKGVDSTLKIQPAKLEDSAVYLCVSSLDNAGWNEQFFGPGTRLTVL.

This clonotype has at least ten counts. The chain joins TRBV7-9 to TRBJ2-5, with a weak D call TRBD2 (5 bases). Germline values: CDR1 SEHNR, CDR2 FQNEAQ (reference sequence). Deletions cut 1 base from V and 4 bases from J, with 10 bases between. The length of the CDR3 is 14 residues. The CDR3, as DNA: TGTGCCAGCAGCTTAGTACTAGTCGGAGAGACCCAGTACTTC. Translated, it gives CASSLVLVGETQYF.

The chain is built from TRBV6-5 and TRBJ2-1; 9 bases are shared with TRBD2. After removal of 6 bases from V and 4 bases from J, the junction contained 7 bases not matched to a gene. CDR3 length: 15 amino acids. Germline CDR1 reads MNHEY; CDR2 reads SVGAGI. The CDR3, as DNA: TGTGCCAGCAGAGATAGCGGGGGTTCTTACAATGAGCAGTTCTTC. Translating it yields CASRDSGGSYNEQFF.

This clonotype was seen repeatedly, ten times or more. V gene TRBV28 combines with J gene TRBJ1-2; D possibly corresponds to TRBD1 (6 bases). There are 13 residues in the CDR3. Germline assignment: CDR1 MDHEN and CDR2 SYDVKM. Trimming shortened V by 10 bases and J by 1 base, and 13 bases separated the two germline ends. This chain's CDR3 is CATQQGYNYGYTF. The CDR3 DNA sequence: TGTGCCACCCAACAGGGTTATAACTATGGCTACACCTTC.

This clonotype was counted many times. V gene TRBV12-3 or TRBV12-4 combines with J gene TRBJ1-3, with TRBD1 as a possible D gene (5 bases). Trimming shortened V by 1 base and J by 2 bases, and 21 bases separated the two germline ends. The CDR3 consists of 19 residues. This chain's CDR3 is CASSLDIVGARSAGNTIYF. As DNA, the CDR3 is TGTGCCAGCAGTTTAGACATTGTTGGGGCTCGTTCGGCTGGAAACACCATATATTTT.

This clonotype was recorded many times. The V gene is TRBV20-1, the J gene TRBJ2-1, with D tentatively TRBD2 (6 bases). The CDR3 consists of 14 residues. Germline CDR1 is DFQATT and CDR2 is SNEGSKA (reference sequence). The V and J ends lost 4 bases and 3 bases respectively, with 13 bases between them. CDR3 in amino acids: CSAKTRSNYNEQFF. CDR3 bases: TGCAGTGCTAAGACTAGGTCCAACTACAATGAGCAGTTCTTC.

This clonotype was seen a single time. Given a much more abundant clone one base away, this may be a read error. The chain employs TRBV7-8 and TRBJ2-7, with D unresolved. CDR1 and CDR2 from the germline V gene are SGHVS and FQNEAQ. Between the trimmed V and J ends, which lost 0 bases and 0 bases, there was a span of 12 bases. The CDR3 has 16 amino acids. The CDR3 DNA is TGTGCCAGCAGCTTAGCGATCTGGGCAAGCTCCTACGAGCAGTACTTC. This translates into CASSLAIWASSYEQYF.

This clonotype showed up many times. The chain links TRBV20-1 to TRBJ2-3, with TRBD1 identical over 7 bases. This CDR3 spans 13 amino acids. Trimming at V came to 5 bases and at J to 1 base, leaving 3 bases not matched to a gene. Germline V CDR1 and CDR2: DFQATT, SNEGSKA (reference sequence). Here the CDR3 DNA reads TGCAGTGCTTTAACAGGGGGCACAGATACGCAGTATTTT. It encodes CSALTGGTDTQYF.

By frequency in the sample, this clonotype is large (0.1 to 1%). Germline is not matched at one junction end, which may reflect a read error. The V call is TRBV20-1, the J call TRBJ1-2, with D hard to call. This CDR3 spans 12 amino acids. Germline loops: CDR1 DFQATT, CDR2 SNEGSKA (reference sequence). CDR3 DNA: TGCAGTGCTAGGACGGTGAACTATGACTACACCTTC. Amino acid sequence: CSARTVNYDYTF.